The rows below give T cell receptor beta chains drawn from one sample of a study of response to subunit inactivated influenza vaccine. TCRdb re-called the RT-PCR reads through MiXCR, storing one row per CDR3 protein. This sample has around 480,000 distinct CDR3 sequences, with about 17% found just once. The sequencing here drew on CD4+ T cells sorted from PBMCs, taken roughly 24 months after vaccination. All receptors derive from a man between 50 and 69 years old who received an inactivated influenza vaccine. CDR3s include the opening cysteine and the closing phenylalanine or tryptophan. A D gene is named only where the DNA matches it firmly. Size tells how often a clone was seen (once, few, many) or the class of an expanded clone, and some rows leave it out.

CASSLVQGGGVEAFF TGTGCCAGCAGCTTAGTGCAGGGTGGGGGTGTCGAAGCTTTCTTT TRBJ1-1 TRBV11-2 - -
CASSKFGPAGTANYGYTF TGTGCCAGCAGCAAGTTTGGCCCGGCAGGTACAGCTAACTATGGCTACACCTTC TRBJ1-2 TRBV21-1 few -
CASSRAPGEKLFF TGTGCCAGCAGTCGCGCCCCTGGTGAAAAACTGTTTTTT TRBJ1-4 TRBV12-3/TRBV12-4 - -
CSAAGTSGRDGELFF TGCAGTGCTGCGGGGACTAGCGGGAGGGACGGGGAGCTGTTTTTT TRBJ2-2 TRBV20-1 - TRBD2
CASRLAGGPETQYF TGTGCCAGCAGACTAGCGGGAGGGCCGGAGACCCAGTACTTC TRBJ2-5 TRBV7-2 few TRBD2
CASSLAVNTGELFF TGCGCCAGCAGTCTAGCGGTGAACACCGGGGAGCTGTTTTTT TRBJ2-2 TRBV5-1 many TRBD2
CATSGRRSSYNEQFF TGTGCCACCAGTGGTCGTAGGAGCTCCTACAATGAGCAGTTCTTC TRBJ2-1 TRBV24-1 few -
CASSQEGSNYGYTF TGCGCCAGCAGCCAAGAGGGCAGCAACTATGGCTACACCTTC TRBJ1-2 TRBV4-3 - -
CASSPQGGRTDEQFF TGTGCCAGCAGCCCGCAAGGCGGGAGAACCGATGAGCAGTTCTTC TRBJ2-1 TRBV7-2 few TRBD2
CSALGPRVDEQFF TGCAGTGCTCTTGGACCGCGTGTAGATGAGCAGTTCTTC TRBJ2-1 TRBV20-1 few -
CASRRQGAGEQYF TGTGCCAGCAGGCGACAGGGGGCGGGCGAGCAGTACTTC TRBJ2-7 TRBV6-1 - TRBD1
CASSGDTRLVEVFTDTQYF TGTGCCAGCAGTGGGGATACTCGACTAGTCGAAGTATTCACAGATACGCAGTATTTT TRBJ2-3 TRBV6-2/TRBV6-3 once -
CASSPSGSSTGELFF TGTGCCAGCAGCCCTAGTGGGTCGAGCACCGGGGAGCTGTTTTTT TRBJ2-2 TRBV3-1 - -
CASSSPRETQYF TGTGCCAGCAGCTCCCCGAGGGAGACCCAGTACTTC TRBJ2-5 TRBV5-6 - -
CSAPQGSPNQPQHF TGCAGTGCTCCCCAGGGCAGCCCCAATCAGCCCCAGCATTTT TRBJ1-5 TRBV20-1 few -
CASSEQGIDGYTF TGTGCCAGCAGCGAACAGGGAATCGACGGCTACACCTTC TRBJ1-2 TRBV7-2 few -
CATSDAGSSGNTIYF TGTGCCACCAGTGATGCAGGGAGCTCTGGAAACACCATATATTTT TRBJ1-3 TRBV24-1 - -
CASSLGVAGAWPPVGETQYF TGCGCCAGCAGCTTGGGAGTAGCGGGAGCGTGGCCGCCAGTCGGAGAGACCCAGTACTTC TRBJ2-5 TRBV5-1 once TRBD2
CASNPAGGSYNEQFF TGTGCCAGCAATCCAGCGGGAGGATCTTACAATGAGCAGTTCTTC TRBJ2-1 TRBV12-3/TRBV12-4 - TRBD2
CASSSRVGDEQYF TGTGCCAGCAGCTCCCGTGTGGGGGACGAGCAGTACTTC TRBJ2-7 TRBV7-2 few -
CSYSLQLTDTQYF TGCAGTTACTCTCTCCAGCTCACAGATACGCAGTATTTT TRBJ2-3 TRBV29-1 - -
CASSEAGGIDEQYF TGTGCCAGCAGCGAAGCGGGGGGTATTGACGAGCAGTACTTC TRBJ2-7 TRBV7-2 - TRBD2
CASSHAMGPRGYGYTF TGCGCCAGCAGCCACGCAATGGGGCCCCGGGGCTATGGCTACACCTTC TRBJ1-2 TRBV4-3 many -
CASSQADRATYEQYF TGCGCCAGCAGCCAAGCCGACAGGGCAACCTACGAGCAGTACTTC TRBJ2-7 TRBV4-1 few TRBD1
CASSESQGLYEQYF TGTGCCAGTAGTGAATCACAGGGTCTCTACGAGCAGTACTTC TRBJ2-7 TRBV19 few -
CASSFGRLSYEQYF TGTGCCAGCAGCTTCGGCAGGTTAAGCTACGAGCAGTACTTC TRBJ2-7 TRBV7-8 many -
CASSFQPAGTDTQYF TGTGCCAGCAGCTTCCAGCCAGCGGGCACAGATACGCAGTATTTT TRBJ2-3 TRBV7-3 - -
CATSRDSAETQYF TGTGCCACCAGCAGAGATTCGGCAGAGACCCAGTACTTC TRBJ2-5 TRBV15 few -
CASSPRSGNTNEKLFF TGTGCCAGCAGCCCGAGGTCCGGGAACACTAATGAAAAACTGTTTTTT TRBJ1-4 TRBV12-3/TRBV12-4 few -
CASSLPGSGELFF TGTGCCAGCAGTTTACCCGGATCCGGGGAGCTGTTTTTT TRBJ2-2 TRBV28 - -
CASSLEPPGYNEQFF TGCGCCAGCAGCTTGGAGCCCCCTGGATACAATGAGCAGTTCTTC TRBJ2-1 TRBV5-1 many -
CASSYQNTIYF TGTGCCAGCAGTTACCAGAACACCATATATTTT TRBJ1-3 TRBV6-5 many -
CASIGVLTEAFF TGTGCCAGCATAGGGGTATTAACTGAAGCTTTCTTT TRBJ1-1 TRBV28 few -
CASSSGRQGRQPQHF TGTGCCAGCAGCTCGGGCAGACAGGGTCGACAGCCCCAGCATTTT TRBJ1-5 TRBV5-6 - TRBD1
CATSNRLGSNEQFF TGTGCCACCAGCAACCGACTAGGGTCCAATGAGCAGTTCTTC TRBJ2-1 TRBV15 - -
CASSQGTDSNQPQHF TGTGCCAGCAGCCAAGGGACGGATAGCAATCAGCCCCAGCATTTT TRBJ1-5 TRBV3-1 many -
CAWSRDRGDNQPQHF TGTGCCTGGAGTAGGGACAGGGGAGACAATCAGCCCCAGCATTTT TRBJ1-5 TRBV30 - TRBD1
CASSLRTSGGGTDTQYF TGTGCCAGCAGCTTAAGGACTAGCGGGGGTGGCACAGATACGCAGTATTTT TRBJ2-3 TRBV4-2 - TRBD2
CSAISWGSYEQYF TGCAGTGCTATTTCTTGGGGGAGCTACGAGCAGTACTTC TRBJ2-7 TRBV20-1 - -
CASSYIRAGNYGYTF TGTGCCAGCAGTTATATTCGGGCCGGCAACTATGGCTACACCTTC TRBJ1-2 TRBV6-2/TRBV6-3 - -